The 20 T cell receptor beta chains below were found in one sample sequenced in a study of CD8 T cells in ankylosing spondylitis. TCRdb reanalysed the 5' RACE reads using MiXCR and keeps one entry per CDR3 protein. Among about 360,000 distinct CDR3 sequences listed, around 20% were seen once. The sample comprised blood, either unsorted or a sorted T cell fraction (not recorded which). These receptors all stem from a male donor with ankylosing spondylitis or in good health (not recorded which).

V is TRBV7-9 and J is TRBJ2-6; tentatively, D is TRBD2 (5 bases). The CDR3 contains 14 residues. The ends were cut back, 9 bases at V and 2 bases at J, with 11 bases in the middle. Germline V CDR1 and CDR2: SEHNR, FQNEAQ (reference sequence). CDR3 protein: CASALAAGANVLTF. As DNA, the CDR3 is TGTGCCAGTGCTCTAGCAGCTGGGGCCAACGTCCTGACTTTC.

This clonotype was recorded a few times. This chain uses TRBV29-1 with TRBJ2-7; no clear D. With 6 bases removed from V and 4 bases from J, the gap between germline ends came to 10 bases. Looked up from germline, CDR1 is SQVTM and CDR2 is ANQGSEA. The CDR3 runs 11 residues. This CDR3 reads CSVLIGYEQYF. The CDR3 bases are TGCAGCGTCTTGATCGGGTACGAGCAGTACTTC.

The rearrangement joins TRBV7-9 to TRBJ2-7; D uncertain. CDR1 and CDR2 from the germline V gene are SEHNR and FQNEAQ (reference sequence). V lost 2 bases and J lost 7, with 18 bases in between. The CDR3 has 15 amino acids. The CDR3 nucleotides are TGTGCCAGCAGCTTATCAGCCAGCCATTGGGGAGAGCAGTACTTC. Protein product: CASSLSASHWGEQYF.

Only a few counts were recorded for this clonotype. The chain has TRBV11-2 and TRBJ2-3; D gene ambiguous. CDR3 length equals 15 residues. V was shortened by 5 bases and J by 2 bases, with 14 bases between the two germline ends. CDR1 SGHAT and CDR2 FQNNGV come from the germline V gene. CDR3 protein: CASSLFKRPTDTQYF. DNA of the CDR3: TGTGCCAGCAGCCTTTTTAAAAGGCCCACAGATACGCAGTATTTT.

V is TRBV29-1 and J is TRBJ2-2; no reliable D call. Germline-derived CDR1 and CDR2 are SQVTM and ANQGSEA. The CDR3 runs 12 residues. Trimming took off 6 bases at V and 3 bases at J, with 8 bases between the two ends. The CDR3 region is CSVMRYTGELFF. The CDR3 DNA is TGCAGCGTGATGAGGTACACCGGGGAGCTGTTTTTT.

The chain carries TRBV29-1 and TRBJ2-4; 7 bases fit TRBD1. The CDR3 is made up of 12 amino acids. V was clipped by 7 bases and J by 7 bases; unmatched bases: 7. Per germline, CDR1 SQVTM and CDR2 ANQGSEA. CDR3 DNA: TGCAGCGGACAGGGCGTGGGGAACATTCAGTACTTC. It encodes CSGQGVGNIQYF. The full variable domain, in which reference TRBV29-1 and TRBJ2-4 provide the parts outside the CDR3, is SAVISQKPSRDICQRGTSLTIQCQVDSQVTMMFWYRQQPGQSLTLIATANQGSEATYESGFVIDKFPISRPNLTFSTLTVSNMSPEDSSIYLCSGQGVGNIQYFGAGTRLSVL.

Only a few counts were recorded for this clonotype. The chain recombines TRBV4-1 with TRBJ2-1; no clear D gene. Germline V gene lookup returns CDR1 MGHRA and CDR2 YSYEKL. Trimming pared 1 base from V and 2 bases from J, leaving 6 bases between. CDR3 length: 14 amino acids. CDR3 coding DNA: TGCGCCAGCAGCCAAGTTCTCCCCTACAATGAGCAGTTCTTC. Its protein is CASSQVLPYNEQFF.

There are a few counts of this clonotype. The chain uses TRBV18 and TRBJ2-7, with 7 bases matching TRBD1. Germline values: CDR1 KGHSH, CDR2 LQKENI. V lost 6 bases to trimming and J lost 7 bases; unmatched junction nucleotides: 6. The CDR3 covers 12 residues. CDR3 residues: CASSRDRAEQYF. DNA of the CDR3: TGTGCCAGCTCCCGCGACAGGGCAGAGCAGTACTTC.

This clonotype was picked up a small number of times. The chain combines TRBV10-3 with TRBJ2-3, with 8 bases identical to TRBD2. V lost 5 bases to trimming and J lost 6 bases; unmatched junction nucleotides: 16. Germline V gene data show CDR1 as ENHRY and CDR2 as SYGVKD. The CDR3 totals 17 residues. Here the CDR3 DNA reads TGTGCCATCAGTCCAGCCTTTAGGGGACTAGTTCCGGATACGCAGTATTTT. Amino acid sequence: CAISPAFRGLVPDTQYF.

This clonotype was found a few times. DNA of the CDR3: TGCGCCAGCGCATTTCCCGGCCTTCCCTACGAGCAGTACTTC. Its protein product is CASAFPGLPYEQYF. The genes are TRBV10-2 and TRBJ2-7; no firm D call. The CDR3 runs 14 residues. Germline loops: CDR1 WSHSY, CDR2 SAAADI. Trimming cost V 8 bases and J 2 bases, with 16 bases left between them.

The V and J genes are TRBV20-1 and TRBJ2-7; 10 positions match TRBD1. The germline gives CDR1 DFQATT, CDR2 SNEGSKA (reference sequence). This CDR3 comprises 17 residues. J was trimmed by 3 bases and V by 0 bases; bases with no gene match: 11. DNA for the CDR3: TGCAGTGCTAGAGATCCCCAGCAGGGACAGGGGATCTACGAGCAGTACTTC. Amino acids: CSARDPQQGQGIYEQYF.

This clonotype was recorded many times. This rearrangement joins TRBV29-1 to TRBJ2-2; no reliable D call. This CDR3 is built from 15 residues. Trimming removed 7 bases from V and 1 base from J, with 16 bases in between. Germline-derived CDR1 and CDR2 are SQVTM and ANQGSEA. The CDR3 DNA is TGCAGCGCCGCCCCGGCAGGCAGGAACACCGGGGAGCTGTTTTTT. Its protein is CSAAPAGRNTGELFF.

This clonotype occurred many times. This chain joins TRBV5-5 and TRBJ2-4; TRBD1 matches 9 bases. V shed 3 bases, J shed 7 bases, and the junction held 5 bases outside the gene matches. Germline V gives CDR1 SGHKS, CDR2 YYEKEE (reference sequence). The CDR3 is made up of 14 amino acids. The CDR3 DNA reads as TGTGCCAGCAGCTCCACAGGGGGCGAGAACATTCAGTACTTC. It yields the protein CASSSTGGENIQYF.

Of note for this clonotype: A junction end diverges from the germline sequence, so it may reflect a read error. Here the CDR3 reads CASGLTATSYGYTF. In nucleotides, the CDR3 is TGTGCCAGCGGTTTAACCGCGACCAGCTATGGCTACACCTTC. The V call is TRBV28, the J call TRBJ1-2, with D uncertain. The CDR3 contains 14 residues. Per the germline V gene, CDR1 is MDHEN and CDR2 is SYDVKM.

This clonotype was seen a few times. The chain employs TRBV28 and TRBJ2-1; D uncertain. V shed 7 bases and J shed 7 bases, with 20 bases lying between them. The germline V gene has CDR1 MDHEN and CDR2 SYDVKM. This CDR3 comprises 15 residues. This CDR3 reads CASNLWARTRNEQFF. The CDR3 DNA reads as TGTGCCAGCAACCTATGGGCCAGGACGAGGAATGAGCAGTTCTTC. Full variable domain (missing parts from reference TRBV28 and TRBJ2-1): DVKVTQSSRYLVKRTGEKVFLECVQDMDHENMFWYRQDPGLGLRLIYFSYDVKMKEKGDIPEGYSVSREKKERFSLILESASTNQTSMYLCASNLWARTRNEQFFGPGTRLTVL.

This clonotype was detected only a few times. The chain links TRBV27 to TRBJ2-4; TRBD2 matches 7 bases. There are 15 residues in the CDR3. Germline V gives CDR1 MNHEY, CDR2 SMNVEV (reference sequence). V dropped 3 bases and J dropped 6; count of bases not matched to a gene: 8. DNA of the CDR3: TGTGCCAGCAGTTTCGATGCTAGCGGACGAAACATTCAGTACTTC. It is translated as CASSFDASGRNIQYF.

This clonotype was counted only a few times. This chain links TRBV28 with TRBJ2-5, with D perhaps matching TRBD2 (6 bases). Germline V gene sequence: CDR1 MDHEN, CDR2 SYDVKM. The CDR3 loop spans 14 amino acids. The V end was cut by 1 base, the J end by 3 bases, with 9 bases between. The CDR3 protein is CASSLLGGEETQYF. In DNA form, the CDR3 reads TGTGCCAGCAGTTTATTAGGCGGGGAAGAGACCCAGTACTTC.

This clonotype was found a few times. The chain is built from TRBV12-3 or TRBV12-4 and TRBJ2-2; no definite D call. V was pared by 3 bases and J by 0 bases, with 14 bases between. The CDR3 runs 17 residues. The DNA for the CDR3 is TGTGCCAGCAGTTTCCCAGCGCTTTACGCGAACACCGGGGAGCTGTTTTTT. Protein: CASSFPALYANTGELFF.

This clonotype turned up a few times. The chain employs TRBV7-9 and TRBJ2-6; no clear D gene. V was pared by 5 bases and J by 0 bases, with 8 bases between. Per the germline V gene, CDR1 is SEHNR and CDR2 is FQNEAQ (reference sequence). The CDR3 length is 15 residues. Written as DNA, the CDR3 is TGTGCCAGCAGCCCCCGGAGCTCTGGGGCCAACGTCCTGACTTTC. Residues: CASSPRSSGANVLTF.

This chain links TRBV9 with TRBJ1-1; D perhaps matches TRBD1 (6 bases). Per the germline V gene, CDR1 is SGDLS and CDR2 is YYNGEE. Trimming removed 3 bases at V and 7 bases at J, with 10 bases between. The CDR3 is 12 residues long. DNA of the CDR3: TGTGCCAGCAGCGATGCGGACAGTGAAGCTTTCTTT. Amino acids: CASSDADSEAFF. Based on the CDR3 plus reference TRBV9 and TRBJ1-1, the full variable domain is DSGVTQTPKHLITATGQRVTLRCSPRSGDLSVYWYQQSLDQGLQFLIQYYNGEERAKGNILERFSAQQFPDLHSELNLSSLELGDSALYFCASSDADSEAFFGQGTRLTVV.